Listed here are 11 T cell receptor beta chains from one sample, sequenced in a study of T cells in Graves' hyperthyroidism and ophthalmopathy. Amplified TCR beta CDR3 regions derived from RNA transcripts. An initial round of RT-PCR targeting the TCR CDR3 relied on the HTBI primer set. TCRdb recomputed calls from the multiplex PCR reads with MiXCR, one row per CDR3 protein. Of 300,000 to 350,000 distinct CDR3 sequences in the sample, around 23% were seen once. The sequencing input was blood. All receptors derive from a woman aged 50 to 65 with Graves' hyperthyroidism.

CDR3 protein: CAISEQTGGLAYEQYF. The CDR3 coding sequence is TGTGCCATCAGTGAGCAGACAGGGGGACTAGCCTACGAGCAGTACTTC. The chain is built from TRBV10-3 and TRBJ2-7; possibly TRBD1 for D (9 bases). The CDR3 sequence is 16 residues long. V was trimmed by 2 bases and J by 2 bases, leaving 16 bases between them. Germline V CDR1 and CDR2: ENHRY, SYGVKD.

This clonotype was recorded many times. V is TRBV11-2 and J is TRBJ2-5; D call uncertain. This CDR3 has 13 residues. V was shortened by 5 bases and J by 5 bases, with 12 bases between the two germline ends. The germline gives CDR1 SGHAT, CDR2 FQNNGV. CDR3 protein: CASSGMAWETQYF. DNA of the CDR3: TGTGCCAGCAGCGGTATGGCGTGGGAGACCCAGTACTTC.

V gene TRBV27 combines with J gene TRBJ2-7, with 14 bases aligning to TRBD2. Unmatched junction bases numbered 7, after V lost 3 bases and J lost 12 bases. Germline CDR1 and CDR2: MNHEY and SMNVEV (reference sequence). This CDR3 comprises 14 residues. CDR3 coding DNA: TGTGCCAGCAGTTTCTCAAAGGGACTAGCGGGAGCGTACTTC. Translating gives CASSFSKGLAGAYF.

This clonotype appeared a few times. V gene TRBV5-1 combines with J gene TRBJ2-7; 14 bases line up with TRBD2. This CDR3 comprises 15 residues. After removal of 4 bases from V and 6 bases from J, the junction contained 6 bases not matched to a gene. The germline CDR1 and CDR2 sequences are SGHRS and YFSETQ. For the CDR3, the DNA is TGCGCCAGCAGCCCGGGACTAGCGGGAGTAAGCGAGCAGTACTTC. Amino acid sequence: CASSPGLAGVSEQYF.

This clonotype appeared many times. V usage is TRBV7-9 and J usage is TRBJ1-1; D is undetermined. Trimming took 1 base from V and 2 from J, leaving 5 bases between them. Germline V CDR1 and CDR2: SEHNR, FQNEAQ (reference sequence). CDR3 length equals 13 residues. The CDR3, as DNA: TGTGCCAGCAGCTTAGATTTCAACACTGAAGCTTTCTTT. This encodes CASSLDFNTEAFF.

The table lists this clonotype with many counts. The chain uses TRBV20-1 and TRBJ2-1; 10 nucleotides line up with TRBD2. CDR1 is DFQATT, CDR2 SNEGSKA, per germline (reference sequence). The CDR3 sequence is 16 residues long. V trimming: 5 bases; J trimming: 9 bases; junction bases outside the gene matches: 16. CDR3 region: CSAFPKRGGYMGEQFF. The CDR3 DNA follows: TGCAGTGCTTTTCCTAAGCGGGGGGGCTATATGGGTGAGCAGTTCTTC.

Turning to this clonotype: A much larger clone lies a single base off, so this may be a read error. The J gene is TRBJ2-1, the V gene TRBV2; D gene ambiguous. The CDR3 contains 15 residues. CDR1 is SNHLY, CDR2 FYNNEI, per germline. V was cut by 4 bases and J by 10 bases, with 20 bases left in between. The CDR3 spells CASSGVYPPLVEQFF. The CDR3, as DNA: TGTGCCAGCAGTGGCGTATATCCCCCTCTGGTGGAGCAGTTCTTC. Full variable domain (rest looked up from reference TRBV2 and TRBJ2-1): EPEVTQTPSHQVTQMGQEVILRCVPISNHLYFYWYRQILGQKVEFLVSFYNNEISEKSEIFDDQFSVERPDGSNFTLKIRSTKLEDSAMYFCASSGVYPPLVEQFFGPGTRLTVL.

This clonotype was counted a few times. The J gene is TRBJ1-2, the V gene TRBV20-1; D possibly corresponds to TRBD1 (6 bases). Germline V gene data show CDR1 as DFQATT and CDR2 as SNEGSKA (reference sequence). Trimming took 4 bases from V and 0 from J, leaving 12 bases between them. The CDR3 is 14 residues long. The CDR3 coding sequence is TGCAGTGCTACAGGACAGATCTCTAACTATGGCTACACCTTC. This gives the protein CSATGQISNYGYTF.

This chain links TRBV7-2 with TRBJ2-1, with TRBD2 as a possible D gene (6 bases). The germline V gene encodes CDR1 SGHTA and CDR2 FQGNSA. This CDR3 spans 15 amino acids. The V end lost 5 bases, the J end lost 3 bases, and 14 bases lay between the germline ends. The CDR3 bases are TGTGCCAGCAGCCGGACCGGGACTTACTACAATGAGCAGTTCTTC. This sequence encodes CASSRTGTYYNEQFF.

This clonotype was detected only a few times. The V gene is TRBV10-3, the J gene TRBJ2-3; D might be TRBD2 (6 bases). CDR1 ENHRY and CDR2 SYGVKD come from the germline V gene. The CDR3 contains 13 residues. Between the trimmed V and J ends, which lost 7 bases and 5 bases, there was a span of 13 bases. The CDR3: CAITPGEQDTQYF. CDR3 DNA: TGTGCCATCACCCCGGGAGAGCAAGATACGCAGTATTTT.

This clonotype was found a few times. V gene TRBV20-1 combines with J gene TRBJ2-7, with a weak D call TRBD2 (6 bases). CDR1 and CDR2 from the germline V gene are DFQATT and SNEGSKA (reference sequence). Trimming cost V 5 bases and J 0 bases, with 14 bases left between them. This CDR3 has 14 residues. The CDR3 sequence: CSAVGAGNSYEQYF. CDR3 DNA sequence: TGCAGTGCTGTAGGTGCGGGGAACTCCTACGAGCAGTACTTC.